By sample share, the clone carrying this T cell receptor beta chain is medium-sized. Its antigen is not identified. CDR1 SNHLY and CDR2 FYNNEI come from the germline V gene. The CDR3 totals 16 residues. The ends lost 9 bases at V and 5 bases at J; junction bases unmatched: 19. Time point noted: pre-treatment sample, taken before nivolumab and TIL therapy. Pleural nodules or supraclavicular lymph nodes made up most of the excised metastases sampled. The record originates from a study of TIL therapy for anti-PD-1-resistant metastatic lung cancer. Overall study: Median tumor PD-L1 proportion score was roughly 5.9%.

Study observations and caveats: Many TIL product clones were absent from baseline tumor, suggesting clonal contraction.

The immunoSEQ assay was v3. Method: immunoSEQ multiplex PCR; TCRdb's copy keeps in-frame clones and lacks some. The sample records 10,000 to 12,000 clones, 55% to 70% being singletons. The sequence was obtained from a person aged 25 to 80 with non-small cell lung cancer. The V and J genes are TRBV2 and TRBJ2-7; 7 bases fit TRBD1. The specimen comprised tumor tissue, sampled at baseline. The CDR3 loop is CASTGFEGGPDNEQYF. The CDR3 coding sequence is TGTGCCAGTACGGGCTTTGAAGGGGGCCCTGATAACGAGCAGTACTTC.